This entry features one TCR beta chain sequence. In its sample, this clonotype was seen many times. Its recognized antigen is unknown. Per-base qualities were not stored, and no clone one base away is much larger. The data belong to a study of T cells in Graves' hyperthyroidism and ophthalmopathy (dated by TCRdb to about 2019). With regard to the full study: Peripheral blood was collected at initial diagnosis, before any treatment. The study also compared thyroid tissue and blood T-cell repertoires from five or six Graves' hyperthyroidism patients. To identify distinguishing TCR V-J signatures, a discovery cohort of some 100 patients was used, comprising under 45 with Graves' ophthalmopathy and some 60 with stable Graves' hyperthyroidism. The paper reports TCR Vbeta CDR3 sequencing of 135 peripheral blood samples: over 40 ophthalmopathy, fewer than 80 hyperthyroidism and around 17 progressor patients. Prospective prediction of ophthalmopathy was tested in an independent validation cohort consisting of 18 hyperthyroidism patients and 17 patients who later progressed to ophthalmopathy. Following sampling, methimazole starting at 30 mg daily was given to hyperthyroidism patients, and high-dose intravenous methylprednisolone was given to ophthalmopathy patients. The roughly 99 discovery patients were divided at random into training and test sets in a 7:3 ratio.

V and J lose 3 bases and 2 bases, and a span of 11 bases separates them. In the germline V gene (reference sequence), CDR1 corresponds to MNHEY and CDR2 to SMNVEV. CDR3 length: 14 amino acids, cysteine to phenylalanine. CDR3 DNA only is kept here, 42 bases in frame from base 1. In the ophthalmopathy patients, disease was moderately to severely active, with a Clinical Activity Score of 3 or more, a NOSPECS grade of 4 or more, and a duration of less than 3 months. Patients with uncontrolled infections, other autoimmune diseases, pregnancy or lactation were excluded. Diagnoses were established on the basis of clinical symptoms, serum thyroxine and TRAb, thyroid ultrasound, and orbital computed tomography. PBMCs were isolated from about 10 ml of fresh peripheral blood by Ficoll-Paque density gradient centrifugation. Trizol reagent was used to extract total RNA, and RNA quality was then checked on an Agilent 2100 Bioanalyzer.

General study outcomes and caveats: Sample size was not statistically predetermined, and blinding of investigators to group allocation was not performed. Most expanded thyroid clonotypes (frequency above 0.001) were also detected in blood, suggesting blood repertoires may reflect thyroid immune responses. During validation, the model predicted progression to ophthalmopathy a median of around six months ahead of onset, with roughly 65% sensitivity and 72% to 80% specificity. Ophthalmopathy was separated from stable hyperthyroidism by a 13 V-J signature model, with over 85% sensitivity and roughly 81% specificity obtained in cross-validation and 80%/75% obtained in testing.

The TCR beta CDR3 regions were amplified from the RNA transcripts. The TCR CDR3 was subjected to a first round of RT-PCR using the HTBI primer set and the Qiagen OneStep RT-PCR kit. A second multiplex PCR round built the libraries, followed by size selection and purification. Paired-end sequencing of the libraries was performed with 100 bp reads on an Illumina HiSeq2000. Processing in the source paper ran as follows. SOAPnuke was used to process the raw data, removing reads that contained adapters or uncalled bases, had a mean Phred below 15, or lacked an exact match to the constant primer or identifier. High-quality paired reads were merged with COPE v1.2.5, and unique nucleotide sequences were defined as clonotypes. MiTCR v1.1 was used to align clonotypes to the IMGT TRBV, TRBD and TRBJ reference segments. Only V-J combinations with frequency above 0.0001, covering roughly 99% of repertoires, were analysed. A TCS score was defined as the ratio between F50 (clonal expansion) and ExV (chaos), using BLOSUM62-based TCRdist between CDR3 peptides within each V-J. Welch's t-statistics and random forest reduced 450 to 600 V-J features to roughly 13, which were used in a naive Bayes classifier (R e1071). The public reads were reprocessed in TCRdb via fastp at Q25 and MiXCR, keeping in-frame beta chains. For every CDR3 protein sequence, its rows merge into one entry that carries the most common genes and DNA. These V and J calls are TCRdb output, not the study's own analysis. A total of 500,000 to 650,000 distinct CDR3 sequences appear in this sample, approximately 17% of them only once. The ten largest account for 17% of the sample.

The sequenced sample was blood. The sequence was collected from a woman younger than 30 with Graves' ophthalmopathy. The V and J genes are TRBV27 and TRBJ2-7, with the D gene not clear enough to name. The nucleotide sequence reads as follows: TGTGCCAGCAGTTTGGTAGGACCCCCCTACGAGCAGTACTTC. Translated, it gives CASSLVGPPYEQYF.